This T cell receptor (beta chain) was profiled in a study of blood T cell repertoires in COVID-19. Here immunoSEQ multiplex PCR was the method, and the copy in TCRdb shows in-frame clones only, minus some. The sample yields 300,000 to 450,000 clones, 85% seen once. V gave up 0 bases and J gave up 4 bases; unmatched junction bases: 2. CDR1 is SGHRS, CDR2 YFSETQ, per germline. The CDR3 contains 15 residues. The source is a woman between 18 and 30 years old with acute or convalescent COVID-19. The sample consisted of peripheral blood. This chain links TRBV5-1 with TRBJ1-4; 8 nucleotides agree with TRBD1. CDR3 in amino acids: CASSLDGQGNEKLFF. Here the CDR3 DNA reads TGCGCCAGCAGCTTGGACGGACAGGGTAATGAAAAACTGTTTTTT.